This T cell receptor beta chain derives from a study of cytomegalovirus exposure and HLA in healthy donors. The PCR used 60 Vbeta and 13 Jbeta primers. Profiled with immunoSEQ multiplex PCR; TCRdb holds only in-frame clones, not every one. The table shows roughly 180,000 clones, with about four fifths occurring only once. The study's findings and limits: What a later analysis reportedly showed was that an Asian-associated ancestry cluster had fewer N-insertions than the 666-donor mean. In an earlier analysis, in approximately 630 donors, most V segments appeared productive either ~87% or ~30% of the time. Cytomegalovirus association was listed for about 170 TCR beta chains. A later analysis revealed that TCR association rates differed between HLA loci, peaking at DRB1 and bottoming out at HLA-C.

Details on this clone: Antigen: not known.

CDR3 size: 15 residues. The germline V and J ends were trimmed by 5 bases and 4 bases, with 15 bases remaining between them. In germline, CDR1 is LNHDA, CDR2 SQIVND (reference sequence). Material for sequencing was PBMCs. This TCR was recovered from a female donor in good health and CMV-seronegative. The chain is built from TRBV19 and TRBJ1-3; D gene uncertain. CDR3 sequence: CASSLNHFLGNTIYF. The CDR3 DNA reads TGTGCCAGTAGTCTTAACCACTTCCTAGGAAACACCATATATTTT.